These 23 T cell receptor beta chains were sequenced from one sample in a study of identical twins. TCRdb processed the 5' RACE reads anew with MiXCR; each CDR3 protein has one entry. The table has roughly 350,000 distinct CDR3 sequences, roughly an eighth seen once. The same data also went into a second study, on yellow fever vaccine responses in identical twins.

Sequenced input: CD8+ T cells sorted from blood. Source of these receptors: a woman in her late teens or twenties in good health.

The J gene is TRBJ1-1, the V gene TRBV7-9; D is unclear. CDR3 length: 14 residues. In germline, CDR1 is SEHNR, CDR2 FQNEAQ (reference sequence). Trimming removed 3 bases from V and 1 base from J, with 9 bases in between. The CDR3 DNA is TGTGCCAGCAGCTTCTTCTCGGGGAACACTGAAGCTTTCTTT. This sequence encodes CASSFFSGNTEAFF.

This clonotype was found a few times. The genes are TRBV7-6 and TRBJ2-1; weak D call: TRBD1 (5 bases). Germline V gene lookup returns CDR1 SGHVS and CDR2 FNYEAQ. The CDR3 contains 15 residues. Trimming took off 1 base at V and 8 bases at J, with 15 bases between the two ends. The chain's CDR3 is CASSLDRTSVYEQFF. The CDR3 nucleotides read TGTGCCAGCAGCTTAGACCGGACATCGGTCTATGAGCAGTTCTTC.

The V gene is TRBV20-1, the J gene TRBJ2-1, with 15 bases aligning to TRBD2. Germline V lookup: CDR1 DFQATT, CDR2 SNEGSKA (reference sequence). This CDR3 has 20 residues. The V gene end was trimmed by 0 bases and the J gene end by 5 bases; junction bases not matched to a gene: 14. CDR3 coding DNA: TGCAGTGCTAGAGATCTGGGACTAGCGGGGGGCCGTGGGGCAAACAATGAGCAGTTCTTC. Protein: CSARDLGLAGGRGANNEQFF.

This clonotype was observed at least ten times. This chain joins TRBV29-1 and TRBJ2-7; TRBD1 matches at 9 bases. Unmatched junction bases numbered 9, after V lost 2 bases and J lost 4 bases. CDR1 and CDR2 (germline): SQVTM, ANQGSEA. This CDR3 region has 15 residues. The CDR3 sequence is CSVESGQGEGYEQYF. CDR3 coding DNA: TGCAGCGTTGAATCGGGACAGGGCGAAGGGTACGAGCAGTACTTC.

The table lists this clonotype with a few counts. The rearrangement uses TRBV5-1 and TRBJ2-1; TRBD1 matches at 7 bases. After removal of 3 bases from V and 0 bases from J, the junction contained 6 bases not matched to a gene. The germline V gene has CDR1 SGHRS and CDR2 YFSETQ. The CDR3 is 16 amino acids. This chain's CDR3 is CASSSTYRGSYNEQFF. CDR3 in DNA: TGCGCCAGCAGCTCAACCTACAGGGGCTCCTACAATGAGCAGTTCTTC.

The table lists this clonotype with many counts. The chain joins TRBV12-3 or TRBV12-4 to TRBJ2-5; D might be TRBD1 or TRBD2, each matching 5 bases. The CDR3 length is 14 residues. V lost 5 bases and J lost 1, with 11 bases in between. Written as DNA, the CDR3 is TGTGCCAGCAGTGATCAGGGACCCCAAGAGACCCAGTACTTC. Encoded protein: CASSDQGPQETQYF.

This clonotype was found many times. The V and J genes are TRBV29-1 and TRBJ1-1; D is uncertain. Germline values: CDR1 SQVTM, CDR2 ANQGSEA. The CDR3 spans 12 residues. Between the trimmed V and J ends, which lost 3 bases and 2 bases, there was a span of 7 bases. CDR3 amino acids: CSVDPSNTEAFF. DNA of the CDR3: TGCAGCGTTGACCCATCCAACACTGAAGCTTTCTTT.

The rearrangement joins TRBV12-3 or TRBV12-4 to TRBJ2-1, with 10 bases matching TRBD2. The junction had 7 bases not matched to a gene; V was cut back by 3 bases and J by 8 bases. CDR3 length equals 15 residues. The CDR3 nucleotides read TGTGCCAGCAGTTTCGGGGCTAGCGGGAGCGATGAGCAGTTCTTC. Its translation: CASSFGASGSDEQFF.

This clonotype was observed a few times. CDR3 loop: CASSSSQGLADEQYV. CDR3 nucleotide sequence: TGTGCCAGCAGTTCGAGCCAGGGACTAGCCGACGAGCAGTACGTC. The chain joins TRBV28 to TRBJ2-7, with 9 bases matching TRBD2. Germline values: CDR1 MDHEN, CDR2 SYDVKM. CDR3 length: 15 residues. With 4 bases clipped from V and 5 bases from J, the junction kept 9 bases outside the gene matches.

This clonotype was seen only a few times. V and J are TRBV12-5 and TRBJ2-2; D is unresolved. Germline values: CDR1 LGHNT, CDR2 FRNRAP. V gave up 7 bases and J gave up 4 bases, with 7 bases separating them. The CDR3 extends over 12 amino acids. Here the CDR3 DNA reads TGTGCTAGTGTTCCGGCCACCGGGGAGCTGTTTTTT. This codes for CASVPATGELFF.

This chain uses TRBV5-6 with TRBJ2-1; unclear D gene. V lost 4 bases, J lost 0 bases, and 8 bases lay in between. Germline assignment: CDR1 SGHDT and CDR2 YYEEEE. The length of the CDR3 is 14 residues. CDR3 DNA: TGTGCCAGCAGCCGGATTAGCTCCTACAATGAGCAGTTCTTC. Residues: CASSRISSYNEQFF.

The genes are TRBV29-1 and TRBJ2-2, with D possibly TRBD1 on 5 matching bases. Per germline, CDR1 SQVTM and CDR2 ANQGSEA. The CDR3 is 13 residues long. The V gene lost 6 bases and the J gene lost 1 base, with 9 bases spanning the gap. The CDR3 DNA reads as TGCAGCGTCGACCAGGGGAACACCGGGGAGCTGTTTTTT. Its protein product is CSVDQGNTGELFF.

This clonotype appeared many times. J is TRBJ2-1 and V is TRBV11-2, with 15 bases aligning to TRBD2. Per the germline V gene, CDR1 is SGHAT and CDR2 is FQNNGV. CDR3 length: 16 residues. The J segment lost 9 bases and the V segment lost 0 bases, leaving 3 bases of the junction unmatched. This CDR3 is CASSLEPGLAGGEQFF. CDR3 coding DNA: TGTGCCAGCAGCTTAGAGCCGGGACTAGCGGGGGGTGAGCAGTTCTTC.

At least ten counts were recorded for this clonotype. The CDR3 DNA is TGTGCCAGCAGTTACCCGACAGGGGGGCGTAGCACTGAAGCTTTCTTT. The encoded protein is CASSYPTGGRSTEAFF. This chain uses TRBV6-5 with TRBJ1-1; 9 bases align to TRBD1. Germline CDR1 is MNHEY and CDR2 is SVGAGI. The CDR3 spans 16 residues. V gave up 2 bases and J gave up 4 bases; unmatched junction bases: 8.

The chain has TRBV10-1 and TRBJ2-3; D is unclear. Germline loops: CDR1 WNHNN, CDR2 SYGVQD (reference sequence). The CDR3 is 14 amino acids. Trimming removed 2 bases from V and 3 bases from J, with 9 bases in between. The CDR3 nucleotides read TGCGCCAGCAGTGAGGGAAGGTGGACAGATACGCAGTATTTT. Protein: CASSEGRWTDTQYF.

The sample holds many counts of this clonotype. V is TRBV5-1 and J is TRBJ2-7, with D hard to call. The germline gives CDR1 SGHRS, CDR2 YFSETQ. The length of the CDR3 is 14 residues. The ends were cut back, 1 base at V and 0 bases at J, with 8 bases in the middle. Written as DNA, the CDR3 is TGCGCCAGCAGCTTGCACATGAGCTCCTACGAGCAGTACGTC. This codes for CASSLHMSSYEQYV.

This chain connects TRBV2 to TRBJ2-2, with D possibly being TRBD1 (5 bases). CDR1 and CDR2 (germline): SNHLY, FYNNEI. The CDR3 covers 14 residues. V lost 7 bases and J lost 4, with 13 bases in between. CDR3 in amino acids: CASTSGSITGELFF. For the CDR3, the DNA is TGTGCCAGCACTTCAGGGTCGATCACCGGGGAGCTGTTTTTT.

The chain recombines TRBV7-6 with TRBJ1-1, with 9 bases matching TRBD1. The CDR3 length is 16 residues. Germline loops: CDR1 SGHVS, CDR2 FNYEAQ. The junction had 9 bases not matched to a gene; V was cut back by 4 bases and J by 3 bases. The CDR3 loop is CASSSTLRDRDTEAFF. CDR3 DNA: TGTGCCAGCAGCTCAACACTCCGGGACAGGGACACTGAAGCTTTCTTT.

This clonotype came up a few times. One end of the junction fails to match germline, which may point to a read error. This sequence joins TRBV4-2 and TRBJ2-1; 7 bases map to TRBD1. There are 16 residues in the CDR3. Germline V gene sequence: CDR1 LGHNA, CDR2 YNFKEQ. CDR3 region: CASSQDQGVIYNEQFF. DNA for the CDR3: TGTGCCAGCAGTCAAGATCAGGGGGTCATCTACAATGAGCAGTTCTTC.

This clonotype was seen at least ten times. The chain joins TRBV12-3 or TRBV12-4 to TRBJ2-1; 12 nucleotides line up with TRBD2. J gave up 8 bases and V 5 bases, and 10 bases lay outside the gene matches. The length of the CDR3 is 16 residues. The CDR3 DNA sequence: TGTGCCAGCAGTCCGTCGGGACTAGCGGGTCGGGATGAGCAGTTCTTC. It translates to CASSPSGLAGRDEQFF.

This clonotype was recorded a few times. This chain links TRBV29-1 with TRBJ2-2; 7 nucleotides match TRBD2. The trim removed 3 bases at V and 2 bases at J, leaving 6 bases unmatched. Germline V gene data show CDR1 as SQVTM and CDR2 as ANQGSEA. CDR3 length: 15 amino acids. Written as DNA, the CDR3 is TGCAGCGTTGATTCGGGGGGAATCAACACCGGGGAGCTGTTTTTT. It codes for CSVDSGGINTGELFF.

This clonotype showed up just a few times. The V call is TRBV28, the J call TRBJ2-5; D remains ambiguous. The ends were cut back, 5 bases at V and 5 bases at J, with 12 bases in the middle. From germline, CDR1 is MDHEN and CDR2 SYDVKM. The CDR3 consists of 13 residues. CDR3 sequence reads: CASSRPSRETQYF. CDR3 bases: TGTGCCAGCAGTCGACCCTCACGGGAGACCCAGTACTTC.

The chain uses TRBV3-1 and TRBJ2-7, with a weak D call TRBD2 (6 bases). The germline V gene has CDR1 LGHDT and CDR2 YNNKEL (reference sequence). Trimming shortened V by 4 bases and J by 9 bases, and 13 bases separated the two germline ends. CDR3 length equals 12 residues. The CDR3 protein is CASSPRDGRQYF. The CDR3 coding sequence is TGTGCCAGCAGCCCTAGAGACGGGAGGCAGTACTTC.